The source of this T cell receptor beta chain is a study of T-cell reconstitution after alpha-beta-depleted transplantation in children. Broader study findings: The authors attributed T-cell counts and diversity one year after transplant mostly to newly produced T cells. The origin of alpha-beta T cells about two months after transplant was reportedly several hundred expanded graft clones.

The CDR3 length is 16 residues. CDR1 SGDLS and CDR2 YYNGEE come from the germline V gene. The ends lost 3 bases at V and 0 bases at J; junction bases unmatched: 3. The authors prepared the TCRbeta library with unique molecular identifiers. TCRdb reanalysed the PCR reads using MiXCR and keeps one entry per CDR3 protein. The sample yields about 830,000 distinct CDR3 sequences, 15% to 20% seen once. There are a few counts of this clonotype. Antigen: not known. The TCR sequence derives from a male patient under 18 who had a stem cell transplant for acute lymphoblastic leukemia, so the T cells may come from the graft donor. The chain combines TRBV9 with TRBJ2-3; 11 bases match TRBD2. The sample was PBMCs, mostly from graft donor cells, taken 360 days after TCRalphabeta/CD19-depleted stem cell transplant. The CDR3 sequence is CASSARLAGSTDTQYF. The CDR3 DNA follows: TGTGCCAGCAGCGCCCGACTAGCGGGAAGCACAGATACGCAGTATTTT. The entire variable domain, with the rest obtained from reference TRBV9 and TRBJ2-3, is as follows: DSGVTQTPKHLITATGQRVTLRCSPRSGDLSVYWYQQSLDQGLQFLIQYYNGEERAKGNILERFSAQQFPDLHSELNLSSLELGDSALYFCASSARLAGSTDTQYFGPGTRLTVL.